This TCR beta chain came from a study of T cells after yellow fever vaccination. This clonotype was counted only a few times. TCRdb itself ran the 5' RACE reads through MiXCR, one entry per CDR3 protein. The sample contains 450,000 to 550,000 distinct CDR3 sequences, just over 20% of which appear only once. The sample was PBMCs, taken 20 to 25 days after the first yellow fever vaccination. This sequence originates from a man between 18 and 35 years old who received the YFV17D yellow fever vaccine.

The CDR3 DNA follows: TGTGCCAGCAGCCGAAGGGACTACAATGAGCAGTTCTTC. Its translation: CASSRRDYNEQFF. The chain uses TRBV7-8 and TRBJ2-1; D remains ambiguous. The CDR3 consists of 13 residues. The germline CDR1 and CDR2 sequences are SGHVS and FQNEAQ. Trimming pared 5 bases from V and 3 bases from J, leaving 8 bases between.